This T cell receptor beta chain was sequenced for a study of T cell repertoires in cytomegalovirus infection. This clonotype appeared a few times. Its cognate antigen is unknown. CDR3 length: 11 amino acids. CDR1 MNHNS and CDR2 SASEGT come from the germline V gene. The germline V and J ends were trimmed by 4 bases and 12 bases, with 10 bases remaining between them. TCRdb independently ran MiXCR on the reads; one entry per CDR3 protein. The sample has roughly 570,000 distinct CDR3 sequences, around two fifths seen once; the top ten hold 48%. Sequences were derived from cultured PBMCs, sampled from culture after CMV antigen stimulation. This TCR was sampled from a human donor in good health (CMV status not recorded). Some clones in this sample may be carry-over from other donors' samples. The rearrangement uses TRBV6-1 and TRBJ2-1, with D perhaps matching TRBD2 (6 bases). The CDR3 nucleotides read TGTGCCAGCAGTGGGGACTTCCGGCAGTTCTTC. Residues: CASSGDFRQFF.